Shown below are 21 T cell receptor beta chains from a single sample sequenced in a study of response to subunit inactivated influenza vaccine. TCRdb recomputed calls from the RT-PCR reads with MiXCR, one row per CDR3 protein. This repertoire shows about 540,000 distinct CDR3 sequences, around 25% found once; its top ten account for around 2.8%. The same sample was also used in a study of T cells expressing NK-cell markers. As that study records: With UMIs, 5'RACE template switching was used to make TCR beta cDNA.

The input for sequencing was CD4+ T cells sorted from PBMCs, taken 11 to 12 days after vaccination. All receptors derive from a man aged 50 to 60 who received an inactivated influenza vaccine.

This clonotype was detected only a few times. This chain joins TRBV28 and TRBJ2-3, with TRBD1 matching 8 bases. Per germline, CDR1 MDHEN and CDR2 SYDVKM. After removal of 4 bases from V and 2 bases from J, the junction contained 2 bases not matched to a gene. This CDR3 contains 14 residues. The CDR3, as DNA: TGTGCCAGCAGTTGGGGACAGGACACAGATACGCAGTATTTT. Translating it yields CASSWGQDTDTQYF.

The chain employs TRBV7-9 and TRBJ1-2; D gene unclear. This CDR3 is 15 amino acids long. Germline V gene data show CDR1 as SEHNR and CDR2 as FQNEAQ (reference sequence). Trimming cost V 5 bases and J 2 bases, with 15 bases left between them. CDR3 nucleotides: TGTGCCAGCAGCCCCCACCCTAAGGGAAACTATGGCTACACCTTC. Protein: CASSPHPKGNYGYTF.

The chain couples TRBV6-5 to TRBJ2-5, with D perhaps matching TRBD1 or TRBD2 (6 bases each). Trimming shortened V by 0 bases and J by 5 bases, and 13 bases separated the two germline ends. This CDR3 is 15 amino acids long. From germline, CDR1 is MNHEY and CDR2 SVGAGI. CDR3 in amino acids: CASSYSVGGGETQYF. The CDR3 DNA follows: TGTGCCAGCAGTTACTCAGTAGGAGGGGGGGAGACCCAGTACTTC.

This clonotype was recorded a few times. This chain links TRBV4-1 with TRBJ2-5; TRBD2 aligns across 10 bases. Germline V gene data show CDR1 as MGHRA and CDR2 as YSYEKL. The ends lost 2 bases at V and 5 bases at J; junction bases unmatched: 17. CDR3 length: 19 amino acids. This chain's CDR3 is CASSQPVGLAEADWETQYF. Written as DNA, the CDR3 is TGCGCCAGCAGCCAACCTGTTGGACTAGCGGAGGCTGATTGGGAGACCCAGTACTTC.

The chain employs TRBV5-1 and TRBJ2-1; D is ambiguous. This CDR3 spans 17 amino acids. V shed 6 bases and J shed 2 bases, with 21 bases lying between them. Germline CDR1 reads SGHRS; CDR2 reads YFSETQ. The CDR3 sequence: CASTRMVEKIAYNEQFF. The CDR3 DNA is TGCGCCAGCACCCGGATGGTGGAAAAGATAGCCTACAATGAGCAGTTCTTC.

In this sample, this clonotype turned up a few times. The chain employs TRBV19 and TRBJ2-7, with D uncertain. Trimming stripped 3 bases from V and 3 bases from J, with 12 bases between. The CDR3 covers 14 residues. Germline V gene sequence: CDR1 LNHDA, CDR2 SQIVND (reference sequence). CDR3 in amino acids: CASSIRAWDYEQYF. Here the CDR3 DNA reads TGTGCCAGTAGTATTAGGGCCTGGGACTACGAGCAGTACTTC.

This clonotype was counted between two and nine times. The chain uses TRBV6-1 and TRBJ2-3, with 14 bases lining up with TRBD2. The J segment lost 2 bases and the V segment lost 6 bases, leaving 4 bases of the junction unmatched. The CDR3 has 16 amino acids. Germline CDR1 MNHNS, CDR2 SASEGT. CDR3 bases: TGTGCCAGCAGCCGACTAGCGGGAGGGACCACAGATACGCAGTATTTT. This codes for CASSRLAGGTTDTQYF.

In this sample, this clonotype turned up a few times. The chain uses TRBV3-1 and TRBJ2-1; D is possibly TRBD2 (6 bases). The CDR3 runs to 14 residues. Germline-derived CDR1 and CDR2 are LGHDT and YNNKEL (reference sequence). The V and J ends lost 4 bases and 10 bases respectively, with 17 bases between them. CDR3 loop: CASSLGLLLGEQFF. CDR3 coding DNA: TGTGCCAGCAGCCTGGGACTCCTCCTGGGGGAGCAGTTCTTC.

As regards this clonotype: Its ends do not fully match the called genes, so a read error is possible. The gene calls are TRBV15 and TRBJ2-7, with a possible D match to TRBD1 (6 bases). This CDR3 is 10 amino acids long. Germline CDR1 reads LNHNV; CDR2 reads YYDKDF (reference sequence). The CDR3 coding sequence is TGTGCCACTACTAACAGGGAAAGAGCCTTC. This codes for CATTNRERAF.

The chain combines TRBV19 with TRBJ2-3; perhaps TRBD1 as D (6 bases). With 5 bases removed from V and 0 bases from J, the gap between germline ends came to 15 bases. CDR3 length: 16 amino acids. The germline gives CDR1 LNHDA, CDR2 SQIVND (reference sequence). CDR3 region: CASSPQTGSSTDTQYF. CDR3 sequence (DNA): TGTGCCAGTAGTCCACAGACAGGATCTAGCACAGATACGCAGTATTTT. The complete variable domain, with remaining parts taken from reference TRBV19 and TRBJ2-3, reads DGGITQSPKYLFRKEGQNVTLSCEQNLNHDAMYWYRQDPGQGLRLIYYSQIVNDFQKGDIAEGYSVSREKKESFPLTVTSAQKNPTAFYLCASSPQTGSSTDTQYFGPGTRLTVL.

This clonotype was observed a single time. J is TRBJ1-2 and V is TRBV20-1, with D possibly matching TRBD1 (6 bases). Germline CDR1 is DFQATT and CDR2 is SNEGSKA (reference sequence). Deletions cut 3 bases from V and 6 bases from J, with 11 bases between. This CDR3 contains 12 residues. The CDR3 sequence is CSARVQGDGYTF. In DNA, the CDR3 is TGCAGTGCTAGGGTACAGGGTGATGGCTACACCTTC.

This clonotype was picked up many times. The chain joins TRBV6-1 to TRBJ2-2; perhaps TRBD2 as D (5 bases). Germline CDR1 is MNHNS and CDR2 is SASEGT. This CDR3 region has 13 residues. CDR3 DNA: TGTGTTATCGGGGAGCCCAACACCGGGGAGCTGTTTTTT. It encodes CVIGEPNTGELFF.

This clonotype appeared a few times. The chain carries TRBV5-5 and TRBJ1-5, with D tentatively TRBD1 (6 bases). This CDR3 has 15 amino acids. Trimming took off 1 base at V and 2 bases at J, with 10 bases between the two ends. Germline V lookup: CDR1 SGHKS, CDR2 YYEKEE (reference sequence). The CDR3: CASSLLTGRNQPQHF. The CDR3, as DNA: TGTGCCAGCAGCTTGTTGACAGGACGCAATCAGCCCCAGCATTTT.

J is TRBJ1-4 and V is TRBV15; D gene uncertain. This CDR3 has 13 amino acids. Trimming left V 1 base short and J 6 bases short, with 6 bases between. CDR1 LNHNV and CDR2 YYDKDF come from the germline V gene (reference sequence). The CDR3 sequence is CATSRVAHEKLFF. The CDR3 DNA follows: TGTGCCACCAGCAGAGTCGCTCATGAAAAACTGTTTTTT.

This chain joins TRBV29-1 and TRBJ2-3; the match to TRBD1 covers 10 bases. In germline, CDR1 is SQVTM, CDR2 ANQGSEA. The CDR3 is 15 amino acids. V shed 4 bases and J 3 bases; nucleotides not matched to a gene: 7. The DNA for the CDR3 is TGCAGCGTTGGTGAGACAGGGGGCGGAACAGATACGCAGTATTTT. Protein: CSVGETGGGTDTQYF.

The table lists this clonotype with many counts. The J gene is TRBJ2-2, the V gene TRBV7-9, with D perhaps TRBD1 (5 bases). Germline V gene sequence: CDR1 SEHNR, CDR2 FQNEAQ (reference sequence). This CDR3 spans 14 amino acids. V lost 4 bases and J lost 6, with 12 bases in between. CDR3 bases: TGTGCCAGCAGCTCCTGGTTAGGGGCCGGGGAGCTGTTTTTT. It yields the protein CASSSWLGAGELFF.

This clonotype was counted a few times. The chain carries TRBV6-2 or TRBV6-3 and TRBJ1-2; TRBD1 is a possible D gene (6 bases). The CDR3 totals 14 residues. Trimming pared 3 bases from V and 5 bases from J, leaving 13 bases between. CDR1 and CDR2 from the germline V gene are MNHEY and SVGEGT. The CDR3 DNA follows: TGTGCCAGCAGTTATCCCGACAGGACATATGGCTACACCTTC. Residues: CASSYPDRTYGYTF.

V gene TRBV5-1 combines with J gene TRBJ2-3; 8 bases are a match to TRBD2. The CDR3 is 18 amino acids. Germline V CDR1 and CDR2: SGHRS, YFSETQ. After removal of 0 bases from V and 0 bases from J, the junction contained 9 bases not matched to a gene. The DNA of the CDR3 is TGCGCCAGCAGCTTGGCCATTCGGCGGGGGGTTAGCACAGATACGCAGTATTTT. This gives the protein CASSLAIRRGVSTDTQYF. Full variable domain (remainder filled in from reference TRBV5-1 and TRBJ2-3): KAGVTQTPRYLIKTRGQQVTLSCSPISGHRSVSWYQQTPGQGLQFLFEYFSETQRNKGNFPGRFSGRQFSNSRSEMNVSTLELGDSALYLCASSLAIRRGVSTDTQYFGPGTRLTVL.

The count of this clonotype is one. The chain recombines TRBV6-5 with TRBJ2-2, with 11 nucleotides matching TRBD1. V shed 4 bases and J 6 bases; nucleotides not matched to a gene: 4. CDR3 length equals 15 residues. The germline V gene encodes CDR1 MNHEY and CDR2 SVGAGI. The CDR3 bases are TGTGCCAGCAGTTGGGACAGGGGGAATCCCGGGGAGCTGTTTTTT. Its protein is CASSWDRGNPGELFF.

This rearrangement joins TRBV5-1 to TRBJ2-7; 10 bases agree with TRBD2. V lost 5 bases and J lost 3; bases outside the gene matches: 5. Germline CDR1 and CDR2: SGHRS and YFSETQ. The CDR3 spans 14 residues. In DNA form, the CDR3 reads TGCGCCAGCAGACCACCTAGCGGGAGCTACGAGCAGTACTTC. Translating gives CASRPPSGSYEQYF.

This clonotype was recorded a few times. The chain uses TRBV7-2 and TRBJ1-6; weak D call: TRBD1 (5 bases). The V gene's germline CDR1 is SGHTA and CDR2 FQGNSA. The CDR3 runs 16 residues. V was pared by 1 base and J by 7 bases, with 14 bases between. The CDR3 region is CASSLVGAGSNSPLHF. The CDR3 bases are TGTGCCAGCAGCTTAGTAGGTGCAGGGTCCAATTCACCCCTCCACTTT.